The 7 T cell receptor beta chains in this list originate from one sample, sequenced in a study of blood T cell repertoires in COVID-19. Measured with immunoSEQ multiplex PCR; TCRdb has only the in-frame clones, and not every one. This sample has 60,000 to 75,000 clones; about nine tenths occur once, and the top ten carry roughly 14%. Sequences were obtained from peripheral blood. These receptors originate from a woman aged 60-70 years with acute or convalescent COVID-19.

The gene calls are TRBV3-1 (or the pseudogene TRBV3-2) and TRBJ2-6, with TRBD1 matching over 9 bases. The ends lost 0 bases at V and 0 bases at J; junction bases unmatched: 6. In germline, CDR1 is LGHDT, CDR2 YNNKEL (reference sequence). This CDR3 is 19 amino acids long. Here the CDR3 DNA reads TGTGCCAGCAGCCAAGACTCGACAGGGGGTGGCTCTGGGGCCAACGTCCTGACTTTC. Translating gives CASSQDSTGGGSGANVLTF.

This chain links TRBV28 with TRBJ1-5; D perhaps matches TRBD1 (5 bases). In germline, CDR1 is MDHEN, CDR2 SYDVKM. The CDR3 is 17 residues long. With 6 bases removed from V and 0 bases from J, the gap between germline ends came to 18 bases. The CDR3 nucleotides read TGTGCCAGCAGCCACTTTTGGGGGGGATATAGCAATCAGCCCCAGCATTTT. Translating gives CASSHFWGGYSNQPQHF.

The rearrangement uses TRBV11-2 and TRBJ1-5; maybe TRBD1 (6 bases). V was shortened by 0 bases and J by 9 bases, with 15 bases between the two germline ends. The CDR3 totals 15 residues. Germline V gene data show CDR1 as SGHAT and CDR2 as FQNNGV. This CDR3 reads CASSLEAGAQLPQHF. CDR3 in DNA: TGTGCCAGCAGCTTAGAAGCGGGGGCTCAATTGCCCCAGCATTTT.

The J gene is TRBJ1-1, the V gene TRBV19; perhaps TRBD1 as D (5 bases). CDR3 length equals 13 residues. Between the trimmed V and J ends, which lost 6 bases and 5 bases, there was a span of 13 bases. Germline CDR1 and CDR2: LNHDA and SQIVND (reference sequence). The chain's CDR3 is CASSHGRGTEAFF. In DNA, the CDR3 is TGTGCCAGTAGCCATGGTCGGGGGACTGAAGCTTTCTTT.

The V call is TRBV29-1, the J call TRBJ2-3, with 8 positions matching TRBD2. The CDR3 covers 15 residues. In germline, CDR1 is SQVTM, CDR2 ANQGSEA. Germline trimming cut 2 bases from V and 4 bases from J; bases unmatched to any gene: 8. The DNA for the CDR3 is TGCAGCGTTGAAAGCGGGGGCCTCTCGGCAGATACGCAGTATTTT. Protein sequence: CSVESGGLSADTQYF.

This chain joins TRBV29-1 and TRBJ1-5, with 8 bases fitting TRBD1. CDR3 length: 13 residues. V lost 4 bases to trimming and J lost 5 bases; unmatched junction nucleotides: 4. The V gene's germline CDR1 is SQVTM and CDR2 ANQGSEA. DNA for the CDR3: TGCAGCGTTGGCAGGGGGCGCGATCAGCCCCAGCATTTT. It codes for CSVGRGRDQPQHF.

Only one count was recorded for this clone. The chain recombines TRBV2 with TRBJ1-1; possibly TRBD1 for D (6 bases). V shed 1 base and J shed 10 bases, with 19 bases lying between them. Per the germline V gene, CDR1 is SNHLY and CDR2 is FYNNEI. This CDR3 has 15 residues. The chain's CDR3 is CASSEDARGFLGAFF. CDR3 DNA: TGTGCCAGCAGTGAAGACGCCAGGGGATTTTTGGGAGCTTTCTTT.